This T cell receptor (beta chain) was sequenced in a study of beta chain features in type 1 diabetes. Comment on this clone: Its target is not known.

The junction had 12 bases not matched to a gene; V was cut back by 0 bases and J by 3 bases. Germline V gene lookup returns CDR1 LGHNA and CDR2 YSLEER. The CDR3 sequence is 19 residues long. What was sequenced were expressed TCRB transcripts, since all of the isolated RNA had been reverse transcribed. Regulatory, naive and central memory T cell samples averaged approximately 3.9 million reads. Measured with immunoSEQ multiplex PCR; TCRdb has only the in-frame clones, and not every one. This sample has approximately 300,000 clones, with 11% found just once. Study-level points and caveats: A PCR bias possibly favoring shorter templates would apply equally to patients and controls.

The rearrangement links TRBV4-3 to TRBJ2-5; TRBD2 agrees at 11 bases. The receptor was derived from a woman in her 30s in good health. The specimen sequenced was naive CD4+ T cells from blood. The DNA for the CDR3 is TGCGCCAGCAGCCAAGATCCACTCCAGGGACTAGCGGATAAAGAGACCCAGTACTTC. Its protein is CASSQDPLQGLADKETQYF.